The source of this T cell receptor (beta chain) is a study of cytomegalovirus exposure and HLA in healthy donors. This clone has just a few counts. What it binds is not known. The PCR made use of 60 Vbeta and 13 Jbeta primers. In the source study's methods: An analysis performed later counted 75 million to 80 million unique TCR beta chains (approximately 12 million of them shared). The assay was immunoSEQ multiplex PCR, and TCRdb's table has in-frame clones only and misses some. V, J and clone size derive from that table, while D and trimming were established from the DNA sequence. The sample shows 70,000 or so clones, roughly 90% of them seen only once. The CDR3 is 15 amino acids. General observations from the study: The study carried out a later analysis of TCR beta sequences. It associated some 18,000 of them with specific HLA alleles at a false discovery rate of 0.05. Earlier results showed most TCR beta V segments being productive about 90% or about 30% of the time. The analysis excluded some indistinguishable V segments, including TRBV6-2 and TRBV6-3.

V gene TRBV12-1 combines with J gene TRBJ1-2; TRBD1, the table's D call, was not compared with the DNA. TRBV12-1 constitutes a pseudogene. Sequenced: PBMCs. This TCR was recovered from a woman aged 25 to 39 in good health and CMV-seronegative. The CDR3 bases are TGTGCCAGCAGCGAGGACAGGGCGGGTTGCTATGGCTACACCTTC. Its translation: CASSEDRAGCYGYTF.